Listed here is a single T cell receptor beta chain. Original handling: Estimation of nucleated cell counts relied on the amplification of reference gene primers. Sequencing used immunoSEQ multiplex PCR; TCRdb keeps in-frame clones, though not all of them. The DNA gave D and trimming, while V, J and clone size come from that table. The sample includes under 250,000 clones, approximately 86% seen only once; the top ten take around 1.5%. The sample originates from a study of blood T cell repertoires in COVID-19. Overall study: T cells, B-cell-depleted T cells, or PBMCs supplied cDNA or gDNA.

Trimming took off 4 bases at V and 4 bases at J, with 12 bases between the two ends. The germline V gene has CDR1 SGHTA and CDR2 FQGNSA. The CDR3 totals 14 residues. This sequence originates from a woman in her fifties or sixties who had recovered from COVID-19. The chain recombines TRBV7-2 with TRBJ2-3; a possible D gene is TRBD2 (5 bases). Sequenced material: peripheral blood. As DNA, the CDR3 is TGTGCCAGCAGCTCCGGACTCCCGTCAGATACGCAGTATTTT. Its protein is CASSSGLPSDTQYF.